The T cell receptor beta chain under discussion was sequenced for a study of T cell responses to AZD1222 COVID-19 vaccine. Findings and limits, study-wide: Mapped onto spike, vaccine-associated CD4 TCRs spanned it and were dominant at 160-218 and 743-854. Baseline serostatus was positive in only six AZD1222 recipients.

Points on this clone: Its specificity is not known.

The germline V gene encodes CDR1 SGDLS and CDR2 YYNGEE. V lost 4 bases to trimming and J lost 6 bases; unmatched junction nucleotides: 7. The CDR3 spans 14 residues. Clones were read by immunoSEQ multiplex PCR, and TCRdb kept only the in-frame ones, dropping some. The profile shows more than 95,000 clones, approximately 85% of them singletons. This rearrangement joins TRBV9 to TRBJ2-7; 10 bases agree with TRBD1. The clonotype originates from an adult who received the AZD1222 COVID-19 vaccine. The sequences come from peripheral blood, collected 28 days after the second AZD1222 dose. The CDR3 spells CASSHGTGAGEQYF. The CDR3 DNA reads TGTGCCAGCAGCCATGGGACAGGGGCGGGCGAGCAGTACTTC. Using reference TRBV9 and TRBJ2-7 for the parts outside the CDR3, the full variable domain is DSGVTQTPKHLITATGQRVTLRCSPRSGDLSVYWYQQSLDQGLQFLIQYYNGEERAKGNILERFSAQQFPDLHSELNLSSLELGDSALYFCASSHGTGAGEQYFGPGTRLTVT.